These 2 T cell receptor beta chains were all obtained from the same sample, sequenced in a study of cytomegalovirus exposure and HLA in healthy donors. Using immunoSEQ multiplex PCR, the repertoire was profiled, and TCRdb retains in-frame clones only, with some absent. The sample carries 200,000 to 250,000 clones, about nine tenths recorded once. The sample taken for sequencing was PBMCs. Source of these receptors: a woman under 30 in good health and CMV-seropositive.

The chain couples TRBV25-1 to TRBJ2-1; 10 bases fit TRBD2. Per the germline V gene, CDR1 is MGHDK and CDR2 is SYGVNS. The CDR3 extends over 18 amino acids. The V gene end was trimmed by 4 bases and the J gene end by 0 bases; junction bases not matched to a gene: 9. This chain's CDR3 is CASSAQREGLSSYNEQFF. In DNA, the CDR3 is TGTGCCAGCAGTGCCCAGCGGGAGGGCCTTAGCTCCTACAATGAGCAGTTCTTC. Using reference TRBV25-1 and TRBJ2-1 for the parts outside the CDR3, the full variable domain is EADIYQTPRYLVIGTGKKITLECSQTMGHDKMYWYQQDPGMELHLIHYSYGVNSTEKGDLSSESTVSRIRTEHFPLTLESARPSHTSQYLCASSAQREGLSSYNEQFFGPGTRLTVL.

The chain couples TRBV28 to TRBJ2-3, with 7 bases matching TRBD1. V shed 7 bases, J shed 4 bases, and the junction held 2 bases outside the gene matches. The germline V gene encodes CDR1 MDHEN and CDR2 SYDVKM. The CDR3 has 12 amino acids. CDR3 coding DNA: TGTGCCAGCAAGCAGGGGGCAGATACGCAGTATTTT. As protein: CASKQGADTQYF.